What follows are 32 T cell receptor beta chains derived from one specimen sequenced in a study of blood T cell repertoires in COVID-19. TCRdb's table, derived via immunoSEQ multiplex PCR, lists solely in-frame clones and lacks some. This sample has tens of thousands of clones, with approximately 83% found just once. The sample comprised peripheral blood. Source of these receptors: an elderly woman with COVID-19, enrolled during active disease.

This sequence joins TRBV2 and TRBJ2-5; 11 bases align to TRBD2. With 2 bases clipped from V and 4 bases from J, the junction kept 6 bases outside the gene matches. Germline CDR1 is SNHLY and CDR2 is FYNNEI. The CDR3 has 16 residues. CDR3 DNA: TGTGCCAGCAGTGAAAGAGGTACTAGCGGGGGAGAGACCCAGTACTTC. The encoded protein is CASSERGTSGGETQYF.

The chain links TRBV28 to TRBJ1-4, with 11 bases that match TRBD1. The length of the CDR3 is 15 residues. With V trimmed by 5 bases and J by 4 bases, 3 bases remained unmatched. Germline V gives CDR1 MDHEN, CDR2 SYDVKM. The CDR3 DNA is TGTGCCAGCAGTGGACAGGGGGCGGGTAATGAAAAACTGTTTTTT. This translates into CASSGQGAGNEKLFF.

The rearrangement joins TRBV27 to TRBJ2-1; 8 nucleotides agree with TRBD1. CDR3 length: 16 amino acids. With 4 bases clipped from V and 10 bases from J, the junction kept 15 bases outside the gene matches. Germline V CDR1 and CDR2: MNHEY, SMNVEV (reference sequence). CDR3 nucleotides: TGTGCCAGCAGTTCTCATCAGGGGGCGCGGAGATACGAGCAGTTCTTC. This sequence encodes CASSSHQGARRYEQFF.

The rearrangement joins TRBV19 to TRBJ1-5; no definite D call. The germline V gene encodes CDR1 LNHDA and CDR2 SQIVND (reference sequence). This CDR3 is 12 amino acids long. V was pared by 6 bases and J by 3 bases, with 6 bases between. CDR3 protein: CASSLLNQPQHF. The CDR3 DNA reads TGTGCCAGTAGCCTACTCAATCAGCCCCAGCATTTT. The full variable domain, completed using reference TRBV19 and TRBJ1-5, is DGGITQSPKYLFRKEGQNVTLSCEQNLNHDAMYWYRQDPGQGLRLIYYSQIVNDFQKGDIAEGYSVSREKKESFPLTVTSAQKNPTAFYLCASSLLNQPQHFGDGTRLSIL.

In DNA, the CDR3 is TGTGCCAGTAGTATCTGGGGAGTAGGTTCACCCCTCCACTTT. Translating it yields CASSIWGVGSPLHF. The rearrangement links TRBV19 to TRBJ1-6; no definite D call. The CDR3 is made up of 14 amino acids. Per germline, CDR1 LNHDA and CDR2 SQIVND (reference sequence). V lost 3 bases to trimming and J lost 9 bases, with 12 bases between them.

CDR3 sequence (DNA): TGTGCCAGCAGCTCAAGGACGCAGGGCCGATATAATTCACCCCTCCACTTT. Translation: CASSSRTQGRYNSPLHF. The rearrangement joins TRBV9 to TRBJ1-6; tentative D call: TRBD1 (5 bases). There are 17 residues in the CDR3. The V end lost 4 bases, the J end lost 4 bases, and 18 bases lay between the germline ends. Germline loops: CDR1 SGDLS, CDR2 YYNGEE.

Here the CDR3 DNA reads TGTGCCAGCAGTAAACTTGGTTACAATGAGCAGTTCTTC. Protein product: CASSKLGYNEQFF. The rearrangement joins TRBV14 to TRBJ2-1; D remains unclear. The V end lost 6 bases, the J end lost 4 bases, and 10 bases lay between the germline ends. Germline CDR1 and CDR2: SGHDN and FVKESK. The CDR3 spans 13 residues.

V usage is TRBV19 and J usage is TRBJ2-3; 9 bases match TRBD2. This CDR3 comprises 14 residues. Germline V gene data show CDR1 as LNHDA and CDR2 as SQIVND (reference sequence). J gave up 1 base and V 7 bases, and 3 bases lay outside the gene matches. The DNA for the CDR3 is TGTGCCAGTAAAGCTAGCGGGGGCACAGATACGCAGTATTTT. It encodes CASKASGGTDTQYF.

CDR3 DNA: TGCGCCAGAGATACGGACTACTATGGCTACACCTTC. This codes for CARDTDYYGYTF. This chain joins TRBV10-1 and TRBJ1-2; D not certain. CDR3 length equals 12 residues. The germline V gene encodes CDR1 WNHNN and CDR2 SYGVQD (reference sequence). Trimming shortened V by 9 bases and J by 3 bases, and 11 bases separated the two germline ends.

The chain couples TRBV9 to TRBJ2-2; weak D call: TRBD2 (6 bases). The ends were cut back, 0 bases at V and 1 base at J, with 7 bases in the middle. The CDR3 is 15 amino acids. Germline CDR1 reads SGDLS; CDR2 reads YYNGEE. The CDR3 spells CASSVGGMNTGELFF. The CDR3 region has the DNA TGTGCCAGCAGCGTAGGCGGGATGAACACCGGGGAGCTGTTTTTT.

J is TRBJ1-1 and V is TRBV12-5; D perhaps matches TRBD1 (5 bases). Trimming took off 8 bases at V and 1 base at J, with 14 bases between the two ends. Germline-derived CDR1 and CDR2 are LGHNT and FRNRAP. The CDR3 is 14 residues long. This CDR3 reads CASSLGRGNTEAFF. In nucleotides, the CDR3 is TGTGCTAGTTCCCTGGGGCGGGGGAACACTGAAGCTTTCTTT.

The chain combines TRBV15 with TRBJ1-4; tentative D call: TRBD1 (6 bases). This CDR3 comprises 16 residues. CDR1 and CDR2 from the germline V gene are LNHNV and YYDKDF (reference sequence). V lost 8 bases and J 4 bases, leaving 20 bases between the germline ends. This CDR3 reads CATSGGTGVRNEKLFF. The CDR3 DNA is TGTGCCACCTCGGGGGGCACAGGTGTACGTAATGAAAAACTGTTTTTT.

The chain links TRBV7-9 to TRBJ2-6; no reliable D call. The CDR3 has 14 residues. CDR1 and CDR2 from the germline V gene are SEHNR and FQNEAQ (reference sequence). V was trimmed by 5 bases and J by 0 bases, leaving 5 bases between them. The CDR3 nucleotides read TGTGCCAGCAGCCCGGTCTCTGGGGCCAACGTCCTGACTTTC. This codes for CASSPVSGANVLTF.

This clone was detected only once. The chain links TRBV5-4 to TRBJ2-6; D might be TRBD1 (6 bases). V lost 3 bases and J lost 0, with 13 bases in between. Germline-derived CDR1 and CDR2 are SGHNT and YYREEE (reference sequence). This CDR3 contains 17 residues. In DNA form, the CDR3 reads TGTGCCAGCAGCTGGGGGACACTCTACTCTGGGGCCAACGTCCTGACTTTC. Amino acids: CASSWGTLYSGANVLTF.

The chain has TRBV29-1 and TRBJ1-1; D remains unclear. The CDR3 totals 14 residues. V lost 4 bases and J lost 7, with 19 bases in between. Germline V gives CDR1 SQVTM, CDR2 ANQGSEA. The chain's CDR3 is CSVVSLATPVEAFF. The CDR3 DNA reads TGCAGCGTTGTTTCTCTGGCCACACCTGTTGAAGCTTTCTTT. Looking up the rest from reference TRBV29-1 and TRBJ1-1 gives the full variable domain: SAVISQKPSRDICQRGTSLTIQCQVDSQVTMMFWYRQQPGQSLTLIATANQGSEATYESGFVIDKFPISRPNLTFSTLTVSNMSPEDSSIYLCSVVSLATPVEAFFGQGTRLTVV.

The chain couples TRBV3-1 (or the pseudogene TRBV3-2) to TRBJ1-4, with 10 bases lining up with TRBD1. This CDR3 is built from 14 residues. Germline trimming cut 3 bases from V and 8 bases from J; bases unmatched to any gene: 3. Germline lookup yields CDR1 LGHDT and CDR2 YNNKEL (reference sequence). The CDR3 sequence: CASSQGTGDEKLFF. Here the CDR3 DNA reads TGTGCCAGCAGCCAGGGGACAGGGGACGAAAAACTGTTTTTT.

V and J are TRBV9 and TRBJ1-6; TRBD1 matches 8 bases. Germline CDR1 SGDLS, CDR2 YYNGEE. After removal of 2 bases from V and 8 bases from J, the junction contained 0 bases not matched to a gene. The CDR3 has 13 amino acids. The CDR3 DNA is TGTGCCAGCAGCGTGACAGGGGATTCACCCCTCCACTTT. Translated, it gives CASSVTGDSPLHF. The full variable domain, in which reference TRBV9 and TRBJ1-6 provide the parts outside the CDR3, is DSGVTQTPKHLITATGQRVTLRCSPRSGDLSVYWYQQSLDQGLQFLIQYYNGEERAKGNILERFSAQQFPDLHSELNLSSLELGDSALYFCASSVTGDSPLHFGNGTRLTVT.

Turning to this clone: The same CDR3 can be traced to other DNA sequences in this sample. The chain uses TRBV11-1 and TRBJ1-6, with 7 bases lining up with TRBD1. The CDR3 covers 14 residues. With 5 bases clipped from V and 5 bases from J, the junction kept 3 bases outside the gene matches. Germline CDR1 and CDR2: SGHAT and FQDESV (reference sequence). This CDR3 reads CASSRTGNNSPLHF. The CDR3 coding sequence is TGTGCCAGCAGCCGGACAGGAAATAATTCACCCCTCCACTTT. Full variable domain (missing parts from reference TRBV11-1 and TRBJ1-6): EAEVAQSPRYKITEKSQAVAFWCDPISGHATLYWYRQILGQGPELLVQFQDESVVDDSQLPKDRFSAERLKGVDSTLKIQPAELGDSAMYLCASSRTGNNSPLHFGNGTRLTVT.

The V call is TRBV12-3 or TRBV12-4, the J call TRBJ1-2; D may be TRBD1 (6 bases). Trimming stripped 4 bases from V and 6 bases from J, with 9 bases between. This CDR3 is 12 amino acids long. The DNA of the CDR3 is TGTGCCAGCAGTTCATGGACAGATGGCTACACCTTC. Residues: CASSSWTDGYTF.

This chain uses TRBV6-5 with TRBJ2-5; perhaps TRBD1 as D (5 bases). V was clipped by 0 bases and J by 2 bases, with 13 bases between them. The length of the CDR3 is 16 residues. Germline V gives CDR1 MNHEY, CDR2 SVGAGI. CDR3 sequence: CASSYSHSQGQETQYF. The DNA of the CDR3 is TGTGCCAGCAGTTACTCACATAGTCAGGGTCAAGAGACCCAGTACTTC.

In its sample, this clone was seen once. The chain is built from TRBV27 and TRBJ2-4; 10 bases fit TRBD2. Germline values: CDR1 MNHEY, CDR2 SMNVEV (reference sequence). This CDR3 is 16 amino acids long. V lost 5 bases, J lost 1 base, and 5 bases stayed unmatched. The CDR3 is CASSPQAGGAKNIQYF. The CDR3 DNA reads TGTGCCAGCAGTCCCCAAGCGGGAGGGGCCAAAAACATTCAGTACTTC.

This chain joins TRBV12-2 and TRBJ2-1; the table assigns TRBD2, which was not confirmed against the DNA. TRBV12-2 is classified as a pseudogene. CDR3 length: 13 residues. The CDR3 reads CASRRDYYSEQFF. CDR3 coding DNA: TGTGCAAGTCGCCGGGACTACTACAGTGAGCAGTTCTTC.

The V gene is TRBV9, the J gene TRBJ1-2; 9 nucleotides agree with TRBD1. CDR1 and CDR2 from the germline V gene are SGDLS and YYNGEE. V was clipped by 2 bases and J by 2 bases; unmatched bases: 1. CDR3 length: 14 residues. The CDR3 loop is CASSVTGGNYGYTF. CDR3 sequence (DNA): TGTGCCAGCAGCGTTACAGGGGGCAACTATGGCTACACCTTC.

This clone was recorded at least ten times. V and J are TRBV7-6 and TRBJ1-1; no clear D. This CDR3 has 15 amino acids. CDR1 SGHVS and CDR2 FNYEAQ come from the germline V gene. V was trimmed by 3 bases and J by 0 bases, leaving 11 bases between them. CDR3 sequence (DNA): TGTGCCAGCAGCTTGACTGGAGGAGTGAACACTGAAGCTTTCTTT. Translated: CASSLTGGVNTEAFF.

This chain links TRBV5-6 with TRBJ2-7; 7 bases fit TRBD1. Germline V gene lookup returns CDR1 SGHDT and CDR2 YYEEEE. V lost 0 bases, J lost 3 bases, and 6 bases stayed unmatched. This CDR3 has 15 residues. The CDR3 DNA is TGTGCCAGCAGCTTGGTTGGGACAGAATACTACGAGCAGTACTTC. This codes for CASSLVGTEYYEQYF.

The chain combines TRBV5-1 with TRBJ1-5; D remains unclear. CDR1 is SGHRS, CDR2 YFSETQ, per germline. The CDR3 length is 13 residues. V lost 3 bases and J lost 7, with 11 bases in between. The CDR3 here is CASSYGERQPQHF. CDR3 sequence (DNA): TGCGCCAGCAGCTATGGGGAGAGACAGCCCCAGCATTTT. Looking up the rest from reference TRBV5-1 and TRBJ1-5 gives the full variable domain: KAGVTQTPRYLIKTRGQQVTLSCSPISGHRSVSWYQQTPGQGLQFLFEYFSETQRNKGNFPGRFSGRQFSNSRSEMNVSTLELGDSALYLCASSYGERQPQHFGDGTRLSIL.

The chain has TRBV10-1 and TRBJ1-3; 10 nucleotides line up with TRBD1. This CDR3 is built from 17 residues. J gave up 3 bases and V 10 bases, and 15 bases lay outside the gene matches. Germline CDR1 WNHNN, CDR2 SYGVQD (reference sequence). The DNA for the CDR3 is TGCGCCATCGCCGACCTTAGACAGGGGGCTAGTGGAAACACCATATATTTT. Translating it yields CAIADLRQGASGNTIYF.

The rearrangement links TRBV10-3 to TRBJ1-5, with 8 bases fitting TRBD1. Trimming at V came to 6 bases and at J to 3 bases, leaving 4 bases not matched to a gene. The CDR3 covers 14 residues. CDR1 is ENHRY, CDR2 SYGVKD, per germline. The CDR3 here is CAISQDRVNQPQHF. CDR3 DNA: TGTGCCATCAGCCAGGACAGGGTCAATCAGCCCCAGCATTTT.

This clone appeared a single time. The chain combines TRBV5-1 with TRBJ1-1; D is possibly TRBD1 (5 bases). Germline loops: CDR1 SGHRS, CDR2 YFSETQ. The CDR3 is made up of 14 amino acids. Between the trimmed V and J ends, which lost 2 bases and 3 bases, there was a span of 11 bases. The CDR3 is CASSLSGSDTEAFF. The CDR3, as DNA: TGCGCCAGCAGCTTATCAGGGTCCGACACTGAAGCTTTCTTT.

The chain carries TRBV6-5 and TRBJ2-3; 8 bases are shared with TRBD1. In germline, CDR1 is MNHEY, CDR2 SVGAGI. Trimming cost V 10 bases and J 4 bases; bases outside gene matches: 7. The CDR3 spans 13 residues. In DNA, the CDR3 is TGTGCCACTCACAGGGGGAGCCCAGATACGCAGTATTTT. Translated: CATHRGSPDTQYF.

The rearrangement joins TRBV6-6 to TRBJ2-1; 8 nucleotides align to TRBD2. Germline lookup yields CDR1 MNHNY and CDR2 SVGAGI (reference sequence). The length of the CDR3 is 14 residues. J was trimmed by 7 bases and V by 4 bases; bases with no gene match: 6. Here the CDR3 reads CASSLRREANEQFF. The CDR3 coding sequence is TGTGCCAGCAGTTTAAGGCGGGAGGCAAATGAGCAGTTCTTC.

The V and J genes are TRBV29-1 and TRBJ1-2, with unresolved D. Germline V gives CDR1 SQVTM, CDR2 ANQGSEA. Trimming removed 5 bases from V and 3 bases from J, with 16 bases in between. This CDR3 region has 14 residues. CDR3 in DNA: TGCAGCGTTAACTTTCGGACTGAGGACTATGGCTACACCTTC. Encoded protein: CSVNFRTEDYGYTF. Full variable domain (rest looked up from reference TRBV29-1 and TRBJ1-2): SAVISQKPSRDICQRGTSLTIQCQVDSQVTMMFWYRQQPGQSLTLIATANQGSEATYESGFVIDKFPISRPNLTFSTLTVSNMSPEDSSIYLCSVNFRTEDYGYTFGSGTRLTVV.